One T cell receptor (beta chain) is described in this entry. The antigen is undetermined. The sample originates from a study of cytomegalovirus exposure and HLA in healthy donors. Study results and caveats: Reports credit the classifier with highly specific, highly sensitive diagnosis of cytomegalovirus status. Previous analysis showed most TCR beta V segments were productive about 87% or about 30% of the time. The investigators catalogued 150 or so TCR beta chains as cytomegalovirus-associated. What TCR beta sequences reportedly achieved was accurate prediction of HLA-A and HLA-B alleles in most subjects.

CDR1 is MRHNA and CDR2 is SNTAGT in the germline V gene. The CDR3 is 16 residues long. With 3 bases removed from V and 0 bases from J, the gap between germline ends came to 12 bases. Amplification used 60 Vbeta primers and 13 Jbeta primers. The repertoire was sequenced with immunoSEQ multiplex PCR; TCRdb's copy has only in-frame clones and lacks some. The sample lists around 140,000 clones; roughly 79% were seen once. The chain carries TRBV6-4 and TRBJ2-1; D call uncertain. The clonotype was recovered from a woman aged 35 to 49 in good health and CMV-seronegative. The specimen sequenced was PBMCs. CDR3 DNA: TGTGCCAGCAGTGAAGAAGGCTGGAGCTCCTACAATGAGCAGTTCTTC. This codes for CASSEEGWSSYNEQFF.